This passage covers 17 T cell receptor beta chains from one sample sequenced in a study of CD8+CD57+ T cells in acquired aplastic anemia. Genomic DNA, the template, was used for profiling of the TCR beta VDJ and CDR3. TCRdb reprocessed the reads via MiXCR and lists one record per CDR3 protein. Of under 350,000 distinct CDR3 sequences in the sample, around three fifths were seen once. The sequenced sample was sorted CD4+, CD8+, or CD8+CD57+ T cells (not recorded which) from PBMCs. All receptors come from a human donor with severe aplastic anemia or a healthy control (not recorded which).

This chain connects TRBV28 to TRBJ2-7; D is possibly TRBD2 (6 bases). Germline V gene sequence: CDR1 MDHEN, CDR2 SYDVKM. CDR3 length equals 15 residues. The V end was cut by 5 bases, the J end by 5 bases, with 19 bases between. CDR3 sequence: CASSPRDSGLDEQYF. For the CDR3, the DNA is TGTGCCAGCAGTCCCCGGGACTCCGGGTTGGACGAGCAGTACTTC. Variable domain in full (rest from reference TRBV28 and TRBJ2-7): DVKVTQSSRYLVKRTGEKVFLECVQDMDHENMFWYRQDPGLGLRLIYFSYDVKMKEKGDIPEGYSVSREKKERFSLILESASTNQTSMYLCASSPRDSGLDEQYFGPGTRLTVT.

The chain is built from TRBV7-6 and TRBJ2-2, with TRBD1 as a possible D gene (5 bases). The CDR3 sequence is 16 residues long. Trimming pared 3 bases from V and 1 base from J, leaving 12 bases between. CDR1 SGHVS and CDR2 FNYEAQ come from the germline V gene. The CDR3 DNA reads TGTGCCAGCAGCTTGAACTTCGGACAGAACACCGGGGAGCTGTTTTTT. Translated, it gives CASSLNFGQNTGELFF.

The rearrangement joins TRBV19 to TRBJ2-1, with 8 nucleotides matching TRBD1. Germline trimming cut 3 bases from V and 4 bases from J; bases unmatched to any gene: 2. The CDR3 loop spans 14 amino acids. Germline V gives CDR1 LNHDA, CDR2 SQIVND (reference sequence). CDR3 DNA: TGTGCCAGTAGTATCGACAGGGGTTACAATGAGCAGTTCTTC. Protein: CASSIDRGYNEQFF. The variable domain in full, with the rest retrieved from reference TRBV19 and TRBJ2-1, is DGGITQSPKYLFRKEGQNVTLSCEQNLNHDAMYWYRQDPGQGLRLIYYSQIVNDFQKGDIAEGYSVSREKKESFPLTVTSAQKNPTAFYLCASSIDRGYNEQFFGPGTRLTVL.

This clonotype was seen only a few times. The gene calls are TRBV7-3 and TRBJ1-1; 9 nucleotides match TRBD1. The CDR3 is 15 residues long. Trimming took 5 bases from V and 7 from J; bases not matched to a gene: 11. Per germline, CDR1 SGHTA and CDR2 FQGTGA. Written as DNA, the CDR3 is TGTGCCAGCAGCGCGTCACAGGGGGCGCGGGGTGAAGCTTTCTTT. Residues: CASSASQGARGEAFF.

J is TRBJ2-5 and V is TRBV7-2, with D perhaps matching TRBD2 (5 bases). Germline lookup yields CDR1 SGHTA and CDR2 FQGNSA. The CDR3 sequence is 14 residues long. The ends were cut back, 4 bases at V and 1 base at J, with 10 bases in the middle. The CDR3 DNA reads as TGTGCCAGCAGCTCGCCACTAGGCCAAGAGACCCAGTACTTC. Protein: CASSSPLGQETQYF.

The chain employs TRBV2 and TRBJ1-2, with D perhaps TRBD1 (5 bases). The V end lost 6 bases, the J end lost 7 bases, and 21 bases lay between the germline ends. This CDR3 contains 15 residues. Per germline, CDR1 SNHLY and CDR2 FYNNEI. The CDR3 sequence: CASSLVGQGIGGYTF. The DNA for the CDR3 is TGTGCCAGCAGCTTAGTAGGGCAGGGAATCGGTGGCTACACCTTC. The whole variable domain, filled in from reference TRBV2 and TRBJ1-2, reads EPEVTQTPSHQVTQMGQEVILRCVPISNHLYFYWYRQILGQKVEFLVSFYNNEISEKSEIFDDQFSVERPDGSNFTLKIRSTKLEDSAMYFCASSLVGQGIGGYTFGSGTRLTVV.

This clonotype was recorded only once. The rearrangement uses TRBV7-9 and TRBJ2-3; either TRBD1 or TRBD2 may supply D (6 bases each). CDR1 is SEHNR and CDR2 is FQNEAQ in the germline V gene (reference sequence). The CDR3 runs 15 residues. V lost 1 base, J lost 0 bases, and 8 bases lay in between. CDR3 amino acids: CASSLEGGSTDTQYF. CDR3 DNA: TGTGCCAGCAGCTTAGAAGGGGGGAGCACAGATACGCAGTATTTT.

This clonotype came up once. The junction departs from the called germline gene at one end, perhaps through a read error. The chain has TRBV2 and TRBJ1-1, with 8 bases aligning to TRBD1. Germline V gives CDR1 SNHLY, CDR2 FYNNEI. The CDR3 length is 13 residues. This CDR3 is CASRDRVDTEAFF. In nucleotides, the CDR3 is TGTGCCAGCAGGGACAGGGTGGACACCGAAGCTTTCTTT.

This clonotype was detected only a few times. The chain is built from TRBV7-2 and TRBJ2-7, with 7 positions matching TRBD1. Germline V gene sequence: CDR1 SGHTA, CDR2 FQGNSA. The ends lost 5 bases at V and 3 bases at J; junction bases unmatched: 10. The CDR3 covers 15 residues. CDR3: CASSPRWGQNYEQYF. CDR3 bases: TGTGCCAGCAGCCCCCGTTGGGGACAGAACTACGAGCAGTACTTC.

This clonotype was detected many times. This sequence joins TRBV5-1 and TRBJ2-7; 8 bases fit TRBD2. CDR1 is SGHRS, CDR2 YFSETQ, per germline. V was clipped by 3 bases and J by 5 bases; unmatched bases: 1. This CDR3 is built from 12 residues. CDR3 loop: CASSWRGDEQYF. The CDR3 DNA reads TGCGCCAGCAGCTGGCGGGGGGACGAGCAGTACTTC.

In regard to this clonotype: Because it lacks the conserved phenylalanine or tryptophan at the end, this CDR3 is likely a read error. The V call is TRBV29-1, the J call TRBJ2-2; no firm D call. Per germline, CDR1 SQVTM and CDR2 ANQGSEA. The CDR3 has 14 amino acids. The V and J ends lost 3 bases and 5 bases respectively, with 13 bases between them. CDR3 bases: TGCAGCGTTGAGTATAGGGTGGGAACCGGGGAGCTGTTTTCT. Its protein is CSVEYRVGTGELFS.

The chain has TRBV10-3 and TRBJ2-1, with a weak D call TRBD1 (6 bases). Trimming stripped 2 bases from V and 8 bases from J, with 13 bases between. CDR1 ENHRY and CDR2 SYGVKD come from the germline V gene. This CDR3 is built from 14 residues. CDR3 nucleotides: TGTGCCATCAGTGAGGGGCAGGGGAGCGATGAGCAGTTCTTC. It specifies CAISEGQGSDEQFF.

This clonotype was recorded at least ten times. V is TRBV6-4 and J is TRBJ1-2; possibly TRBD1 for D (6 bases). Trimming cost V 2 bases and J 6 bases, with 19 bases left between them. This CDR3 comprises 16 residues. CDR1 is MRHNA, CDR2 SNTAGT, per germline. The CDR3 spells CASSDGPTGNGNGYTF. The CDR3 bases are TGTGCCAGCAGTGACGGACCTACAGGGAACGGGAATGGCTACACCTTC.

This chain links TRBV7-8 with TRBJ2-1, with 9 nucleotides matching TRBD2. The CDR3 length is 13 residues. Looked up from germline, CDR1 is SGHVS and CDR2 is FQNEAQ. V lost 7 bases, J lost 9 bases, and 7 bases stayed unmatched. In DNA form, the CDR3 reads TGTGCCAGCACCCGTGGGACTAGCATTGAGCAGTTCTTC. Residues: CASTRGTSIEQFF.

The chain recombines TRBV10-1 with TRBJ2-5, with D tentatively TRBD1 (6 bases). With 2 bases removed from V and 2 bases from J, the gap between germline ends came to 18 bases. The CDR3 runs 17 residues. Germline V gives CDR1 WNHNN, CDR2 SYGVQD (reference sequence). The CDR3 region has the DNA TGCGCCAGCAGTGAGCGGGCTAGGGGGAAGGCGCAAGAGACCCAGTACTTC. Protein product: CASSERARGKAQETQYF.

The CDR3 DNA sequence: TGTGCCAGCCGCATGACGGAATCTAGCACAGATACGCAGTATTTT. Its translation is CASRMTESSTDTQYF. This rearrangement joins TRBV6-1 to TRBJ2-3; no reliable D call. The CDR3 consists of 15 residues. The V gene's germline CDR1 is MNHNS and CDR2 SASEGT. V lost 8 bases, J lost 0 bases, and 15 bases lay in between.

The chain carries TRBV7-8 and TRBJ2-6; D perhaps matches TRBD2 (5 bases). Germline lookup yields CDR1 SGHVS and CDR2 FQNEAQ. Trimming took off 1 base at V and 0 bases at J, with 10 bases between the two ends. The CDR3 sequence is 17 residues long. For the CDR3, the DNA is TGTGCCAGCAGCTTAGTTGGACTCGGCTCTGGGGCCAACGTCCTGACTTTC. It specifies CASSLVGLGSGANVLTF.